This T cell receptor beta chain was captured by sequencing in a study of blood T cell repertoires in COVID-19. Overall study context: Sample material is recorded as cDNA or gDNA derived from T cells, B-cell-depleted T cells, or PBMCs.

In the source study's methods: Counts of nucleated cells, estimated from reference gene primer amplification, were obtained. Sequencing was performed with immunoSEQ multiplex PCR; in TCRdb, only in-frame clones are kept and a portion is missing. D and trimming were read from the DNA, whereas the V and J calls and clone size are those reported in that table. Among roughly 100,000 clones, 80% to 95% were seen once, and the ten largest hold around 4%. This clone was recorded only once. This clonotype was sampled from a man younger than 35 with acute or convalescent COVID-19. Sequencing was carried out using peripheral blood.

This chain's CDR3 is CASSAPLLSRVQFF. CDR3 in DNA: TGTGCCAGCAGCGCTCCCCTTTTGTCTCGGGTTCAGTTCTTC. The chain joins TRBV9 to TRBJ2-1; D is undetermined. Between the trimmed V and J ends, which lost 3 bases and 13 bases, there was a span of 20 bases. The CDR3 has 14 amino acids. The germline V gene has CDR1 SGDLS and CDR2 YYNGEE.